These 25 T cell receptor beta chains were sequenced from one sample in a study of Graves' ophthalmopathy and Graves' hyperthyroidism. Beta-chain TCR CDR3 regions were amplified from RNA transcripts. Second-round multiplex PCR followed a first-round RT-PCR using HTBI primers. TCRdb re-derived calls from the multiplex PCR reads in MiXCR, one entry per CDR3 protein. This sample has some 400,000 distinct CDR3 sequences; approximately 16% occur once, and the top ten carry about 1.4%. Specimen: peripheral blood. The source is a woman aged 18-29 years with Graves' ophthalmopathy.

This clonotype was observed many times. V gene TRBV11-3 combines with J gene TRBJ2-7; TRBD1 agrees at 12 bases. CDR1 is SGHNT, CDR2 YENEEA, per germline. With 5 bases clipped from V and 0 bases from J, the junction kept 14 bases outside the gene matches. This CDR3 contains 19 residues. CDR3 coding DNA: TGTGCCAGCAGCCTCGCGGCCTGGGGACAGGGGGCCCCCTCCTACGAGCAGTACTTC. This encodes CASSLAAWGQGAPSYEQYF.

Ten or more counts support this clonotype. The chain uses TRBV6-5 and TRBJ1-3; 8 bases line up with TRBD1. The trim removed 4 bases at V and 2 bases at J, leaving 4 bases unmatched. The germline gives CDR1 MNHEY, CDR2 SVGAGI. This CDR3 spans 15 amino acids. CDR3 residues: CASSSPGQAGNTIYF. The CDR3, as DNA: TGTGCCAGCAGTTCCCCGGGACAGGCTGGAAACACCATATATTTT.

At least ten counts were recorded for this clonotype. The chain employs TRBV5-1 and TRBJ1-1, with D unclear. Looked up from germline, CDR1 is SGHRS and CDR2 is YFSETQ. CDR3 size: 14 residues. Deletions cut 7 bases from V and 1 base from J, with 14 bases between. CDR3 in amino acids: CASHLVGSNTEAFF. CDR3 nucleotide sequence: TGCGCCAGCCATTTGGTCGGCTCGAACACTGAAGCTTTCTTT.

This clonotype has a count of ten or more. This sequence joins TRBV11-2 and TRBJ2-7; D remains unclear. CDR1 is SGHAT, CDR2 FQNNGV, per germline. V shed 6 bases and J shed 2 bases, with 20 bases lying between them. This CDR3 has 16 residues. CDR3 in amino acids: CASRLDAARGPYEQYF. The CDR3 bases are TGTGCCAGCAGACTGGACGCCGCTCGAGGTCCCTACGAGCAGTACTTC.

This rearrangement joins TRBV4-3 to TRBJ2-7, with D maybe TRBD2 (5 bases). CDR1 is LGHNA and CDR2 is YSLEER in the germline V gene. V shed 0 bases and J shed 5 bases, with 14 bases lying between them. The CDR3 is 15 amino acids. The CDR3 loop reads CASSQDGVVRDEQYF. The DNA of the CDR3 is TGCGCCAGCAGCCAAGATGGGGTCGTGCGGGACGAGCAGTACTTC.

The table lists this clonotype with many counts. The rearrangement links TRBV28 to TRBJ1-1; D possibly corresponds to TRBD1 (5 bases). Germline loops: CDR1 MDHEN, CDR2 SYDVKM. V lost 3 bases, J lost 7 bases, and 9 bases lay in between. There are 12 residues in the CDR3. The CDR3 DNA sequence: TGTGCCAGCAGTTTGGCGGGGGGTGAAGCTTTCTTT. This sequence encodes CASSLAGGEAFF. The full variable domain, its missing parts supplied by reference TRBV28 and TRBJ1-1, is DVKVTQSSRYLVKRTGEKVFLECVQDMDHENMFWYRQDPGLGLRLIYFSYDVKMKEKGDIPEGYSVSREKKERFSLILESASTNQTSMYLCASSLAGGEAFFGQGTRLTVV.

This clonotype was seen many times. V is TRBV20-1 and J is TRBJ2-3, with a possible D match to TRBD1 (5 bases). This CDR3 has 14 residues. V lost 0 bases and J 1 base, leaving 8 bases between the germline ends. CDR1 DFQATT and CDR2 SNEGSKA come from the germline V gene (reference sequence). The CDR3 bases are TGCAGTGCTAGAGATGTAGGGGGCACAGATACGCAGTATTTT. This gives the protein CSARDVGGTDTQYF.

This clonotype was counted a few times. This chain links TRBV9 with TRBJ2-2; maybe TRBD2 (6 bases). Trimming took off 3 bases at V and 4 bases at J, with 16 bases between the two ends. The CDR3 extends over 16 amino acids. Germline V CDR1 and CDR2: SGDLS, YYNGEE. CDR3 nucleotides: TGTGCCAGCAGCGCATTGGGACGGCGGGGCACCGGGGAGCTGTTTTTT. This gives the protein CASSALGRRGTGELFF.

There are many counts of this clonotype. This rearrangement joins TRBV20-1 to TRBJ1-6; possible D gene TRBD1, 6 bases. Per germline, CDR1 DFQATT and CDR2 SNEGSKA (reference sequence). The V end was cut by 6 bases, the J end by 8 bases, with 17 bases between. The CDR3 is 14 residues long. Here the CDR3 reads CSAPAGEYHSPLHF. The CDR3 DNA is TGCAGTGCGCCGGCAGGGGAATATCATTCACCCCTCCACTTT.

This clonotype came up many times. The J gene is TRBJ2-5, the V gene TRBV30; TRBD1 matches at 8 bases. The junction had 6 bases not matched to a gene; V was cut back by 3 bases and J by 9 bases. The CDR3 extends over 12 amino acids. CDR1 GTSNPN and CDR2 SVGIG come from the germline V gene (reference sequence). The CDR3 is CAWRGPRGPQYF. DNA of the CDR3: TGTGCCTGGAGGGGCCCCAGGGGGCCCCAGTACTTC.

At least ten counts were recorded for this clonotype. The chain recombines TRBV5-4 with TRBJ2-5; D remains ambiguous. V gave up 2 bases and J gave up 3 bases, with 5 bases separating them. This CDR3 has 12 amino acids. Germline lookup yields CDR1 SGHNT and CDR2 YYREEE (reference sequence). In nucleotides, the CDR3 is TGTGCCAGCAGCTTCGAAAAAGAGACCCAGTACTTC. This codes for CASSFEKETQYF.

V gene TRBV20-1 combines with J gene TRBJ1-3; D may be TRBD1 (5 bases). The germline V gene has CDR1 DFQATT and CDR2 SNEGSKA (reference sequence). The CDR3 contains 15 residues. V lost 1 base and J lost 0, with 10 bases in between. Here the CDR3 DNA reads TGCAGTGCTAGAGGGGGGGGAACCTCTGGAAACACCATATATTTT. Translation gives CSARGGGTSGNTIYF.

The chain combines TRBV12-3 or TRBV12-4 with TRBJ1-1; possibly TRBD1 for D (5 bases). Trimming shortened V by 6 bases and J by 4 bases, and 12 bases separated the two germline ends. The CDR3 contains 13 residues. The CDR3 bases are TGTGCCAGCAGCTCGGGACTATTCACTGAAGCTTTCTTT. It encodes CASSSGLFTEAFF.

This clonotype appeared many times. The chain joins TRBV6-2 or TRBV6-3 to TRBJ2-7; 9 positions match TRBD1. J gave up 2 bases and V 5 bases, and 13 bases lay outside the gene matches. The CDR3 is made up of 17 amino acids. The germline V gene encodes CDR1 MNHEY and CDR2 SVGEGT. CDR3 sequence reads: CASSLPDWTGEAYEQYF. In DNA, the CDR3 is TGTGCCAGCAGTCTCCCGGATTGGACAGGGGAGGCCTACGAGCAGTACTTC.

This clonotype showed up many times. The chain recombines TRBV7-9 with TRBJ2-5, with TRBD1 matching 8 bases. Germline lookup yields CDR1 SEHNR and CDR2 FQNEAQ (reference sequence). With V trimmed by 1 base and J by 1 base, 8 bases remained unmatched. The CDR3 contains 17 residues. The CDR3 protein is CASSLVGTGEPQETQYF. CDR3 coding DNA: TGTGCCAGCAGCTTAGTCGGGACAGGCGAACCCCAAGAGACCCAGTACTTC.

The chain links TRBV12-3 or TRBV12-4 to TRBJ2-7; TRBD1 aligns across 7 bases. V gave up 4 bases and J gave up 1 base; unmatched junction bases: 7. CDR3 size: 15 residues. CDR3 DNA: TGTGCCAGCAGTTCCGGGACAGATAATTCCTACGAGCAGTACTTC. Protein: CASSSGTDNSYEQYF.

This clonotype showed up many times. This chain uses TRBV7-2 with TRBJ2-7, with 12 bases aligning to TRBD1. Trimming took 3 bases from V and 6 from J; bases not matched to a gene: 3. CDR1 SGHTA and CDR2 FQGNSA come from the germline V gene. This CDR3 spans 14 amino acids. CDR3: CASSFGTGGAEQYF. In DNA form, the CDR3 reads TGTGCCAGCAGCTTTGGGACAGGGGGCGCCGAGCAGTACTTC.

This clonotype was recorded at least ten times. The rearrangement uses TRBV10-3 and TRBJ2-2; 14 bases line up with TRBD2. This CDR3 has 15 amino acids. The germline V gene has CDR1 ENHRY and CDR2 SYGVKD. V was clipped by 6 bases and J by 7 bases; unmatched bases: 4. Here the CDR3 reads CAIRGTSGSIGELFF. The DNA for the CDR3 is TGTGCCATCAGGGGGACTAGCGGGAGTATCGGGGAGCTGTTTTTT.

This clonotype was recorded at least ten times. The chain couples TRBV11-2 to TRBJ2-7; maybe TRBD2 (6 bases). The CDR3 has 17 residues. Trimming shortened V by 0 bases and J by 7 bases, and 22 bases separated the two germline ends. Germline V gives CDR1 SGHAT, CDR2 FQNNGV. The CDR3 DNA follows: TGTGCCAGCAGCTTAGATAGGGCGGGACGTAGGAGGTGGGAGCAGTACTTC. This codes for CASSLDRAGRRRWEQYF.

The chain uses TRBV10-3 and TRBJ2-7; 7 bases align to TRBD1. Germline CDR1 is ENHRY and CDR2 is SYGVKD. The J segment lost 1 base and the V segment lost 3 bases, leaving 6 bases of the junction unmatched. The CDR3 loop spans 15 amino acids. DNA of the CDR3: TGTGCCATCAGTGAACCCGGGACAGCTTCCTACGAGCAGTACTTC. Translating gives CAISEPGTASYEQYF.

In its sample, this clonotype was seen many times. The chain has TRBV6-5 and TRBJ2-5; D possibly corresponds to TRBD1 (5 bases). Germline V gives CDR1 MNHEY, CDR2 SVGAGI. This CDR3 has 13 residues. V shed 8 bases and J shed 9 bases, with 19 bases lying between them. Here the CDR3 DNA reads TGTGCCAGCCTGGGGCCTAAGGGGATCGCCCAGTACTTC. It is translated as CASLGPKGIAQYF.

This clonotype has at least ten counts. The chain combines TRBV19 with TRBJ1-1, with D possibly TRBD1 on 6 matching bases. The CDR3 extends over 14 amino acids. V gave up 2 bases and J gave up 1 base, with 8 bases separating them. The germline V gene encodes CDR1 LNHDA and CDR2 SQIVND (reference sequence). This chain's CDR3 is CASSIPRGNTEAFF. The CDR3, as DNA: TGTGCCAGTAGTATACCCAGGGGGAACACTGAAGCTTTCTTT. Filled out from reference TRBV19 and TRBJ1-1, the complete variable domain reads DGGITQSPKYLFRKEGQNVTLSCEQNLNHDAMYWYRQDPGQGLRLIYYSQIVNDFQKGDIAEGYSVSREKKESFPLTVTSAQKNPTAFYLCASSIPRGNTEAFFGQGTRLTVV.

This clonotype was detected ten times or more. CDR3 in amino acids: CASSLAEYEQYF. The DNA for the CDR3 is TGTGCCAGCAGTTTAGCGGAGTACGAGCAGTACTTC. The chain uses TRBV12-3 or TRBV12-4 and TRBJ2-7, with D uncertain. The V end lost 0 bases, the J end lost 4 bases, and 4 bases lay between the germline ends. The CDR3 totals 12 residues.

This clonotype was picked up many times. This chain uses TRBV27 with TRBJ1-1; 9 positions agree with TRBD1. This CDR3 region has 15 residues. The V segment lost 3 bases and the J segment 4 bases; nucleotides outside the gene matches: 6. From germline, CDR1 is MNHEY and CDR2 SMNVEV (reference sequence). This CDR3 reads CASSFGQGISTEAFF. The CDR3 nucleotides read TGTGCCAGCAGTTTCGGACAGGGGATATCCACTGAAGCTTTCTTT.

This clonotype was observed many times. This chain links TRBV7-9 with TRBJ1-1, with D possibly TRBD1 on 5 matching bases. This CDR3 spans 15 amino acids. Deletions cut 5 bases from V and 4 bases from J, with 17 bases between. Germline CDR1 is SEHNR and CDR2 is FQNEAQ (reference sequence). CDR3 in amino acids: CASSLEGQVGTEAFF. The CDR3 nucleotides read TGTGCCAGCAGCCTGGAGGGGCAGGTAGGCACTGAAGCTTTCTTT.